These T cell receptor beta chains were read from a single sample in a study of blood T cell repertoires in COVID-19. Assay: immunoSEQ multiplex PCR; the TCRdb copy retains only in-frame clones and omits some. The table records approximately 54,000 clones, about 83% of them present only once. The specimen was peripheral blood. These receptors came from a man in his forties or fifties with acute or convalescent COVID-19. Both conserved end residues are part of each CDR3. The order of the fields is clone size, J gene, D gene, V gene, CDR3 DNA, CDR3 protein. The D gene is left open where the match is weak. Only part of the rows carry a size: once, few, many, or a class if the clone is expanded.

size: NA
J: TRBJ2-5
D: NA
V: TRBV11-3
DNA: TGTGCCAGCAGCTTAGGACAGGAGGAGACCCAGTACTTC
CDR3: CASSLGQEETQYF

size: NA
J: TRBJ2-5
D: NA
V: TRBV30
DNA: TGTGCCCTGATAGGGGGATCCCCGAGAGTTGTTCAGTACTTC
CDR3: CALIGGSPRVVQYF

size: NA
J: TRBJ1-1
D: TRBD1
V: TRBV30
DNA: TGTGCCTGGAGTGTACTCTGGACAGGGGGCGTGAGCACTGAAGCTTTCTTT
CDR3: CAWSVLWTGGVSTEAFF

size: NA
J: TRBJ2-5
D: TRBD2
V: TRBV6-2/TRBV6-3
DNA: TGTGCCAGCAGTTACGGGACTAGCGGGGTAAAGTACCAAGAGACCCAGTACTTC
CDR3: CASSYGTSGVKYQETQYF

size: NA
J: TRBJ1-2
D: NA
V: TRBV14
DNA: TGTGCCAGCAGCCAAGGTCAGGACTATGGCTACACCTTC
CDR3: CASSQGQDYGYTF

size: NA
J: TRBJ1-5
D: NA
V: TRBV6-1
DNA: TGTGCCAGCAGTGAAGAAGGGGCTGGGCCCCAGCATTTT
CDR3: CASSEEGAGPQHF

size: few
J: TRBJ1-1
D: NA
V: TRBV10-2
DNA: TGCGCCAGCAGTGACCCCGGGTACACTGAAGCTTTCTTT
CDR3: CASSDPGYTEAFF

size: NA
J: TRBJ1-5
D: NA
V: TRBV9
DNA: TGTGCCAGCAGCGTAGGAGGGAATAGCAATCAGCCCCAGCATTTT
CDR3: CASSVGGNSNQPQHF

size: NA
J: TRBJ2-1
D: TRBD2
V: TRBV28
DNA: TGTGCCAGCAGTTTATCAGGGACTAGACACGCCTACAATGAGCAGTTCTTC
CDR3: CASSLSGTRHAYNEQFF

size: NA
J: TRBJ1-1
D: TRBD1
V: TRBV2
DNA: TGTGCCGCCGGCAGGGGGACTGAAGCTTTCTTT
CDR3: CAAGRGTEAFF

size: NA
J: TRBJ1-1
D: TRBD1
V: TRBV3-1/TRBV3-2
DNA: TGTGCCAGCAGGGGAGTCGGACAGGGGGGACCTGAAGCTTTCTTT
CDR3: CASRGVGQGGPEAFF

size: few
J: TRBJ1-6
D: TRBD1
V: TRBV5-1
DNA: TGCGCCAGCAATCCTGAAACAGGGGGGAATTCACCCCTCCACTTT
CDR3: CASNPETGGNSPLHF

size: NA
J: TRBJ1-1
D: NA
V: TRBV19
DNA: TGTGCCAGTAGGCGACAGACTGGTGAGGCTTTCTTT
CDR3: CASRRQTGEAFF

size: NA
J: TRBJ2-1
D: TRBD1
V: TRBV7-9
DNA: TGTGCCAGCAGCTCGGGACAGGACTCCTACAATGAGCAGTTCTTC
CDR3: CASSSGQDSYNEQFF

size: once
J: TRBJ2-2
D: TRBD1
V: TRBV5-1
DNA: TGCGCCAGCAGCTTACAGGGGGTACGTGACGGGGAGCTGTTTTTT
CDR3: CASSLQGVRDGELFF

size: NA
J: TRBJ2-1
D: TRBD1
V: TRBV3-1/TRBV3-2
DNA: TGTGCCAGCAGCCGGATCTGGACAGGGTCCTATGAGCAGTTCTTC
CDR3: CASSRIWTGSYEQFF

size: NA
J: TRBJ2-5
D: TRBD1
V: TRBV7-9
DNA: TGTGCCAGCAGCGCCGACAGGGTGTGGGAGACCCAGTACTTC
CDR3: CASSADRVWETQYF